Following are 10 T cell receptor beta chains from one sample sequenced in a study of T-cell reconstitution after alpha-beta-depleted transplantation in children (TCRdb year 2016). The treatment or condition label here, explained by the study, means: allogeneic hematopoietic cell transplantation with graft depleted of TCRalphabeta T cells and CD19 B cells. Receptor libraries were prepared by PCR. For sequencing, an Illumina HiSeq 2500 was employed. Molecular barcoding was employed in the preparation of TCR libraries, with unique molecular identifiers being used to normalize TCRbeta repertoire quantification. TCRdb itself trimmed the public reads at Q25 with fastp, ran MiXCR and retained productive beta chains. Rows are unified per CDR3 protein, each entry keeping the most common DNA and genes. The sample profile shows some 180,000 distinct CDR3 sequences; around 7% of them were found once. 5% to 6.5% of the sample goes to the ten largest clones.

The sequences come from PBMCs, collected before TCRalphabeta/CD19-depleted stem cell transplant. These receptors were obtained from a boy aged 2 to 9 with acute lymphoblastic leukemia, due to receive a stem cell transplant.

The table lists this clonotype with many counts. V is TRBV3-1 and J is TRBJ2-1; 9 nucleotides align to TRBD2. With V trimmed by 0 bases and J by 4 bases, 4 bases remained unmatched. CDR1 and CDR2 (germline): LGHDT, YNNKEL (reference sequence). The CDR3 is 16 residues long. Written as DNA, the CDR3 is TGTGCCAGCAGCCAAGAAGGCGGGGGGGTATACAATGAGCAGTTCTTC. Protein: CASSQEGGGVYNEQFF.

The rearrangement joins TRBV19 to TRBJ1-5, with TRBD1 matching over 9 bases. V was clipped by 5 bases and J by 3 bases; unmatched bases: 11. This CDR3 contains 17 residues. The germline gives CDR1 LNHDA, CDR2 SQIVND (reference sequence). Here the CDR3 reads CASSAVNYRGLNQPQHF. The CDR3 DNA sequence: TGTGCCAGTAGTGCTGTTAACTACAGGGGGCTCAATCAGCCCCAGCATTTT.

Ten or more counts support this clonotype. V and J are TRBV28 and TRBJ2-7, with 9 bases matching TRBD1. Per germline, CDR1 MDHEN and CDR2 SYDVKM. This CDR3 spans 16 amino acids. V was clipped by 2 bases and J by 6 bases; unmatched bases: 11. In DNA form, the CDR3 reads TGTGCCAGCAGTTTACCCCGGGACAGGGAACTTTTCGAGCAGTACTTC. It yields the protein CASSLPRDRELFEQYF.

This clonotype came up a few times. The chain recombines TRBV3-1 with TRBJ1-1; D remains unclear. Germline V lookup: CDR1 LGHDT, CDR2 YNNKEL (reference sequence). The CDR3 has 17 amino acids. V shed 0 bases and J shed 1 base, with 15 bases lying between them. The DNA for the CDR3 is TGTGCCAGCAGCCAAGATCCCCCCTCATCACGGAACACTGAAGCTTTCTTT. Protein product: CASSQDPPSSRNTEAFF.

This clonotype was found many times. The chain carries TRBV13 and TRBJ2-2; weak D call: TRBD2 (5 bases). Trimming took 7 bases from V and 0 from J, leaving 12 bases between them. CDR1 is PRHDT, CDR2 FYEKMQ, per germline (reference sequence). This CDR3 region has 15 residues. The CDR3, as DNA: TGTGCCAGCACGAGAGGGCGGCCGAACACCGGGGAGCTGTTTTTT. Protein: CASTRGRPNTGELFF.

This clonotype was picked up many times. V and J are TRBV9 and TRBJ2-2; D is unclear. V lost 4 bases, J lost 2 bases, and 3 bases lay in between. Germline CDR1 is SGDLS and CDR2 is YYNGEE. The CDR3 spans 12 residues. CDR3 protein: CASSRNTGELFF. As DNA, the CDR3 is TGTGCCAGCAGCAGAAACACCGGGGAGCTGTTTTTT.

This clonotype was seen many times. This chain uses TRBV9 with TRBJ1-5; D ambiguous. V shed 0 bases and J shed 0 bases, with 16 bases lying between them. CDR3 length: 18 amino acids. Germline V gene data show CDR1 as SGDLS and CDR2 as YYNGEE. In DNA, the CDR3 is TGTGCCAGCAGCGTAGTTGGAGGGAGGCCACATAGCAATCAGCCCCAGCATTTT. Protein product: CASSVVGGRPHSNQPQHF.

The V call is TRBV2, the J call TRBJ1-4; 8 nucleotides line up with TRBD1. J gave up 7 bases and V 8 bases, and 6 bases lay outside the gene matches. The CDR3 covers 13 residues. Germline CDR1 reads SNHLY; CDR2 reads FYNNEI. CDR3 loop: CASQDRAIEKLFF. The CDR3 bases are TGTGCCAGCCAGGACAGGGCGATTGAAAAACTGTTTTTT.

This rearrangement joins TRBV7-2 to TRBJ2-5; D remains unclear. This CDR3 is 15 amino acids long. The V gene's germline CDR1 is SGHTA and CDR2 FQGNSA. The V and J ends lost 0 bases and 1 base respectively, with 9 bases between them. The CDR3 region has the DNA TGTGCCAGCAGCTTAGCAGGACGGACCCAAGAGACCCAGTACTTC. The encoded protein is CASSLAGRTQETQYF. Full variable domain (missing parts from reference TRBV7-2 and TRBJ2-5): GAGVSQSPSNKVTEKGKDVELRCDPISGHTALYWYRQSLGQGLEFLIYFQGNSAPDKSGLPSDRFSAERTGGSVSTLTIQRTQQEDSAVYLCASSLAGRTQETQYFGPGTRLLVL.

Ten or more counts support this clonotype. V usage is TRBV7-9 and J usage is TRBJ2-7, with D hard to call. The CDR3 has 14 residues. The ends were cut back, 0 bases at V and 1 base at J, with 7 bases in the middle. Germline loops: CDR1 SEHNR, CDR2 FQNEAQ (reference sequence). CDR3 DNA: TGTGCCAGCAGCTTAGCGGGCATATCCTACGAGCAGTACTTC. Translating it yields CASSLAGISYEQYF.